The next 30 T cell receptor beta chains were all read from a single sample in a study of T cells in Graves' hyperthyroidism and ophthalmopathy. The investigators amplified TCR beta CDR3 regions from RNA transcripts. HTBI primers were the set used in a first-round RT-PCR of the TCR CDR3. TCRdb recomputed calls from the multiplex PCR reads with MiXCR, one row per CDR3 protein. The sample includes about 250,000 distinct CDR3 sequences, over 20% of them seen just once. Input material: blood. These receptors came from a man under 40 with Graves' ophthalmopathy.

The chain recombines TRBV5-1 with TRBJ1-2, with TRBD1 matching 7 bases. The CDR3 consists of 17 residues. Germline V CDR1 and CDR2: SGHRS, YFSETQ. The junction had 12 bases not matched to a gene; V was cut back by 0 bases and J by 4 bases. CDR3 sequence: CASSLELGTANLYGYTF. As DNA, the CDR3 is TGCGCCAGCAGCTTGGAACTCGGGACAGCAAACCTCTATGGCTACACCTTC.

The sample holds many counts of this clonotype. The V call is TRBV2, the J call TRBJ2-1; D uncertain. In germline, CDR1 is SNHLY, CDR2 FYNNEI. Trimming shortened V by 6 bases and J by 8 bases, and 8 bases separated the two germline ends. This CDR3 has 11 residues. In nucleotides, the CDR3 is TGTGCCAGCAGCTCAAAGTATGAGCAGTTCTTC. It encodes CASSSKYEQFF.

This clonotype was recorded many times. V gene TRBV20-1 combines with J gene TRBJ2-1; no definite D call. The CDR3 runs 11 residues. V was trimmed by 0 bases and J by 8 bases, leaving 5 bases between them. CDR1 is DFQATT, CDR2 SNEGSKA, per germline (reference sequence). CDR3 sequence reads: CSAREDHEQFF. DNA for the CDR3: TGCAGTGCTAGAGAGGACCATGAGCAGTTCTTC.

In this sample, this clonotype turned up a few times. The CDR3 is CSARGISNQPQHF. CDR3 bases: TGCAGTGCTAGAGGAATAAGCAATCAGCCCCAGCATTTT. The gene calls are TRBV20-1 and TRBJ1-5; no definite D call. Germline V CDR1 and CDR2: DFQATT, SNEGSKA (reference sequence). The CDR3 contains 13 residues. Trimming shortened V by 1 base and J by 1 base, and 5 bases separated the two germline ends.

The V and J genes are TRBV7-9 and TRBJ1-6; D is uncertain. Trimming left V 7 bases short and J 5 bases short, with 9 bases between. The CDR3 consists of 13 residues. The germline V gene has CDR1 SEHNR and CDR2 FQNEAQ (reference sequence). The CDR3 region has the DNA TGTGCCAGCAACATAGGCCATAATTCACCCCTCCACTTT. This codes for CASNIGHNSPLHF.

This clonotype has a count of ten or more. The chain employs TRBV3-1 and TRBJ1-1; D remains ambiguous. The CDR3 totals 11 residues. In germline, CDR1 is LGHDT, CDR2 YNNKEL (reference sequence). The ends were cut back, 7 bases at V and 10 bases at J, with 13 bases in the middle. The CDR3 DNA sequence: TGTGCCAGCATATCGCCGGGAGGAGCTTTCTTT. Translated, it gives CASISPGGAFF.

This clonotype was found a few times. V and J are TRBV19 and TRBJ1-4, with 7 bases lining up with TRBD1. V shed 1 base, J shed 8 bases, and the junction held 7 bases outside the gene matches. Germline loops: CDR1 LNHDA, CDR2 SQIVND (reference sequence). This CDR3 contains 15 residues. CDR3 sequence: CASSIVGTAGEKLFF. The CDR3 region has the DNA TGTGCCAGTAGTATAGTCGGGACAGCAGGCGAAAAACTGTTTTTT. The full variable domain, with the rest looked up from reference TRBV19 and TRBJ1-4, is DGGITQSPKYLFRKEGQNVTLSCEQNLNHDAMYWYRQDPGQGLRLIYYSQIVNDFQKGDIAEGYSVSREKKESFPLTVTSAQKNPTAFYLCASSIVGTAGEKLFFGSGTQLSVL.

This clonotype has only a few counts. The chain is built from TRBV14 and TRBJ2-1; 10 bases are shared with TRBD2. The CDR3 runs to 18 residues. The germline V gene has CDR1 SGHDN and CDR2 FVKESK. V lost 4 bases and J lost 7; bases outside the gene matches: 16. The CDR3 sequence is CASSLVALLAGVTNEQFF. The CDR3 bases are TGTGCCAGCAGCCTAGTTGCCCTCCTAGCGGGAGTTACGAATGAGCAGTTCTTC. Using reference TRBV14 and TRBJ2-1 for the parts outside the CDR3, the full variable domain is EAGVTQFPSHSVIEKGQTVTLRCDPISGHDNLYWYRRVMGKEIKFLLHFVKESKQDESGMPNNRFLAERTGGTYSTLKVQPAELEDSGVYFCASSLVALLAGVTNEQFFGPGTRLTVL.

The table lists this clonotype with many counts. The chain has TRBV5-6 and TRBJ2-3, with a possible D match to TRBD2 (6 bases). The germline V and J ends were trimmed by 4 bases and 1 base, with 16 bases remaining between them. Germline assignment: CDR1 SGHDT and CDR2 YYEEEE. The CDR3 is made up of 16 amino acids. The CDR3 DNA reads TGTGCCAGCAGCGTATTCGAGGCGGGACGCACAGATACGCAGTATTTT. Translated, it gives CASSVFEAGRTDTQYF.

The genes are TRBV5-1 and TRBJ1-1; 8 bases align to TRBD1. CDR1 SGHRS and CDR2 YFSETQ come from the germline V gene. The CDR3 covers 16 residues. Unmatched junction bases numbered 9, after V lost 2 bases and J lost 3 bases. The CDR3 DNA is TGCGCCAGCAGCTTTGGTTCGCGACAGGGGCACACTGAAGCTTTCTTT. This translates into CASSFGSRQGHTEAFF.

The sample holds many counts of this clonotype. The chain links TRBV7-8 to TRBJ1-1, with 11 bases fitting TRBD1. This CDR3 spans 13 amino acids. V gave up 5 bases and J gave up 7 bases; unmatched junction bases: 3. Germline V CDR1 and CDR2: SGHVS, FQNEAQ. DNA for the CDR3: TGTGCCAGCAGCAGGGGGACAGGGGGTGAAGCTTTCTTT. The encoded protein is CASSRGTGGEAFF.

This clonotype was seen ten or more times. This chain uses TRBV11-2 with TRBJ1-1; D not resolved. Deletions cut 4 bases from V and 0 bases from J, with 9 bases between. The CDR3 runs to 14 residues. Germline loops: CDR1 SGHAT, CDR2 FQNNGV. Here the CDR3 DNA reads TGTGCCAGCAGCTACAACCATATGAACACTGAAGCTTTCTTT. It encodes CASSYNHMNTEAFF. Looking up the rest from reference TRBV11-2 and TRBJ1-1 gives the full variable domain: EAGVAQSPRYKIIEKRQSVAFWCNPISGHATLYWYQQILGQGPKLLIQFQNNGVVDDSQLPKDRFSAERLKGVDSTLKIQPAKLEDSAVYLCASSYNHMNTEAFFGQGTRLTVV.

This clonotype was counted only a few times. V and J are TRBV18 and TRBJ2-4; TRBD1 matches at 7 bases. The CDR3 has 14 amino acids. V shed 1 base, J shed 8 bases, and the junction held 5 bases outside the gene matches. CDR1 KGHSH and CDR2 LQKENI come from the germline V gene. CDR3 sequence reads: CASSPQGTDYIQYF. Here the CDR3 DNA reads TGTGCCAGCTCACCACAAGGGACAGACTACATTCAGTACTTC. Based on the CDR3 plus reference TRBV18 and TRBJ2-4, the full variable domain is NAGVMQNPRHLVRRRGQEARLRCSPMKGHSHVYWYRQLPEEGLKFMVYLQKENIIDESGMPKERFSAEFPKEGPSILRIQQVVRGDSAAYFCASSPQGTDYIQYFGAGTRLSVL.

The chain employs TRBV18 and TRBJ2-5; maybe TRBD2 (5 bases). V was pared by 4 bases and J by 5 bases, with 11 bases between. This CDR3 has 13 amino acids. Germline CDR1 and CDR2: KGHSH and LQKENI. The CDR3 coding sequence is TGTGCCAGCTCACTGAGGGAGATGGAGACCCAGTACTTC. This codes for CASSLREMETQYF.

The rearrangement joins TRBV7-9 to TRBJ1-1; D is possibly TRBD1 (5 bases). The ends were cut back, 5 bases at V and 5 bases at J, with 18 bases in the middle. CDR3 size: 15 residues. The germline V gene encodes CDR1 SEHNR and CDR2 FQNEAQ (reference sequence). CDR3 residues: CASSPRTSGWTEAFF. CDR3 DNA: TGTGCCAGCAGCCCAAGGACCTCAGGGTGGACTGAAGCTTTCTTT.

This clonotype has a count of ten or more. The genes are TRBV6-1 and TRBJ2-7; a possible D gene is TRBD2 (5 bases). Germline loops: CDR1 MNHNS, CDR2 SASEGT. This CDR3 is 16 amino acids long. V gave up 5 bases and J gave up 3 bases, with 20 bases separating them. In DNA form, the CDR3 reads TGTGCCAGCAGTTCGATTATCACTAGTTTCTTCTACGAGCAGTACTTC. As protein: CASSSIITSFFYEQYF.

The V and J genes are TRBV27 and TRBJ1-6, with TRBD1 as a possible D gene (6 bases). In germline, CDR1 is MNHEY, CDR2 SMNVEV (reference sequence). V lost 8 bases and J lost 6, with 14 bases in between. The CDR3 is made up of 14 amino acids. Here the CDR3 reads CASRRDTLNSPLHF. As DNA, the CDR3 is TGTGCCAGCCGCCGGGACACCCTTAATTCACCCCTCCACTTT.

A remark on this clonotype: This may be a read error, as it is one base from a much larger clone. This chain joins TRBV3-1 and TRBJ1-1; maybe TRBD1 (6 bases). From germline, CDR1 is LGHDT and CDR2 YNNKEL (reference sequence). The CDR3 consists of 15 residues. V was shortened by 3 bases and J by 4 bases, with 15 bases between the two germline ends. CDR3 in amino acids: CASSHVGTKVTEAFF. The CDR3, as DNA: TGTGCCAGCAGCCATGTGGGGACAAAGGTCACTGAAGCTTTCTTT.

Notes on this clonotype: A much larger clone lies a single base off, so this may be a read error. CDR3 region: CASSGNRALEGFF. CDR3 nucleotide sequence: TGTGCCAGCTCAGGGAACCGGGCGCTTGAAGGTTTCTTT. The V gene is TRBV18, the J gene TRBJ1-1; no reliable D call. CDR1 and CDR2 from the germline V gene are KGHSH and LQKENI. This CDR3 is built from 13 residues.

This clonotype was seen a few times. The rearrangement links TRBV3-1 to TRBJ2-3; D is unclear. V was cut by 0 bases and J by 0 bases, with 19 bases left in between. The CDR3 contains 19 residues. Germline V gene sequence: CDR1 LGHDT, CDR2 YNNKEL (reference sequence). The CDR3 nucleotides read TGTGCCAGCAGCCAAGACTCGGGTCAGGCTCCGACTAGCACAGATACGCAGTATTTT. The encoded protein is CASSQDSGQAPTSTDTQYF.

Only a few counts were recorded for this clonotype. This sequence joins TRBV20-1 and TRBJ2-3, with a weak D call TRBD2 (6 bases). The germline V gene has CDR1 DFQATT and CDR2 SNEGSKA (reference sequence). The CDR3 length is 14 residues. The V end lost 6 bases, the J end lost 5 bases, and 18 bases lay between the germline ends. This CDR3 reads CSAKMAGGRDTQYF. In DNA, the CDR3 is TGCAGTGCGAAGATGGCCGGGGGAAGAGATACGCAGTATTTT.

CDR3 sequence (DNA): TGTGCCAGTACCGGGACTAGCGGGAGCTTTGATGAGCAGTTCTTC. Its protein is CASTGTSGSFDEQFF. The chain links TRBV19 to TRBJ2-1, with 14 nucleotides matching TRBD2. The V segment lost 7 bases and the J segment 8 bases; nucleotides outside the gene matches: 7. Germline V gene sequence: CDR1 LNHDA, CDR2 SQIVND (reference sequence). CDR3 length: 15 residues.

There are many counts of this clonotype. This chain links TRBV6-1 with TRBJ1-2; D gene ambiguous. The CDR3 consists of 13 residues. With 6 bases removed from V and 2 bases from J, the gap between germline ends came to 10 bases. CDR1 and CDR2 from the germline V gene are MNHNS and SASEGT. The CDR3 DNA sequence: TGTGCCAGCAGCGTACATCAGAACTATGGCTACACCTTC. It is translated as CASSVHQNYGYTF.

In this sample, this clonotype turned up a few times. The chain has TRBV19 and TRBJ1-1; D gene unclear. The germline V gene has CDR1 LNHDA and CDR2 SQIVND (reference sequence). The CDR3 has 15 amino acids. Trimming pared 2 bases from V and 2 bases from J, leaving 12 bases between. CDR3 DNA sequence: TGTGCCAGTAGTATAACGCCGCCATCTAACACTGAAGCTTTCTTT. Residues: CASSITPPSNTEAFF.

This clonotype appeared a few times. The gene calls are TRBV6-1 and TRBJ1-2; the match to TRBD1 covers 9 bases. The CDR3 has 15 amino acids. CDR1 is MNHNS, CDR2 SASEGT, per germline. After removal of 4 bases from V and 5 bases from J, the junction contained 8 bases not matched to a gene. DNA of the CDR3: TGTGCCAGCAGTGCTACCTTGACAGGGGGTTATGGCTACACCTTC. Translated: CASSATLTGGYGYTF.

This clonotype was detected ten times or more. The chain has TRBV11-2 and TRBJ1-1; 9 bases are a match to TRBD1. The CDR3 consists of 14 residues. CDR1 and CDR2 (germline): SGHAT, FQNNGV. Losses at the gene ends were 5 bases for V and 4 bases for J; bases not matched to a gene: 5. CDR3 nucleotides: TGTGCCAGCAGCCTGGACAGGGGAGGCACTGAAGCTTTCTTT. It encodes CASSLDRGGTEAFF.

This clonotype has just a few counts. The chain uses TRBV9 and TRBJ2-1; 11 bases are a match to TRBD2. CDR3 size: 17 residues. The V segment lost 3 bases and the J segment 0 bases; nucleotides outside the gene matches: 5. Germline V gene lookup returns CDR1 SGDLS and CDR2 YYNGEE. The CDR3 here is CASSGGLAGRSYNEQFF. Written as DNA, the CDR3 is TGTGCCAGCAGCGGAGGACTAGCGGGTCGCTCCTACAATGAGCAGTTCTTC.

There are many counts of this clonotype. The rearrangement joins TRBV2 to TRBJ2-1, with 13 nucleotides matching TRBD2. CDR1 and CDR2 from the germline V gene are SNHLY and FYNNEI. The ends lost 6 bases at V and 7 bases at J; junction bases unmatched: 6. The CDR3 totals 15 residues. The CDR3, as DNA: TGTGCCAGCAGCCTACTAGCGGGAGGGCCTAATGAGCAGTTCTTC. It is translated as CASSLLAGGPNEQFF.

This clonotype was found many times. This chain connects TRBV11-2 to TRBJ1-1, with a tentative D call TRBD1 (5 bases). The ends were cut back, 4 bases at V and 7 bases at J, with 10 bases in the middle. The CDR3 totals 12 residues. Per germline, CDR1 SGHAT and CDR2 FQNNGV. The chain's CDR3 is CASSYGGDEAFF. For the CDR3, the DNA is TGTGCCAGCAGCTATGGGGGAGATGAAGCTTTCTTT. Drawing the rest from reference TRBV11-2 and TRBJ1-1, the complete variable domain is EAGVAQSPRYKIIEKRQSVAFWCNPISGHATLYWYQQILGQGPKLLIQFQNNGVVDDSQLPKDRFSAERLKGVDSTLKIQPAKLEDSAVYLCASSYGGDEAFFGQGTRLTVV.

This chain links TRBV19 with TRBJ2-1, with D perhaps TRBD1 (6 bases). This CDR3 has 14 amino acids. V was clipped by 0 bases and J by 13 bases, with 16 bases between them. Germline CDR1 and CDR2: LNHDA and SQIVND (reference sequence). The CDR3 loop is CASSIDSGRGPQFF. CDR3 coding DNA: TGTGCCAGTAGTATAGATTCCGGCAGGGGCCCACAGTTCTTC.